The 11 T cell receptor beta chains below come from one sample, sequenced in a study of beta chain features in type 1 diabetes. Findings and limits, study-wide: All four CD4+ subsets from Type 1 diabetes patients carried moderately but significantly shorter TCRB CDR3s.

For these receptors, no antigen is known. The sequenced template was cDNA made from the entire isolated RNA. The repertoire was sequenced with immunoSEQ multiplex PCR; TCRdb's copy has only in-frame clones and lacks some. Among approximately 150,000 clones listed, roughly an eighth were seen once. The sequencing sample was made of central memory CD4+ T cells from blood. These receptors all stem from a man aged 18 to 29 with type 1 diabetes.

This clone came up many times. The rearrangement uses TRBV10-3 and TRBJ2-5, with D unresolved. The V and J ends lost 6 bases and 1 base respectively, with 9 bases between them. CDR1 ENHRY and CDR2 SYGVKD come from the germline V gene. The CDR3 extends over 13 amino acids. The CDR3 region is CAIRDPSQETQYF. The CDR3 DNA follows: TGTGCCATCAGGGACCCTTCCCAAGAGACCCAGTACTTC.

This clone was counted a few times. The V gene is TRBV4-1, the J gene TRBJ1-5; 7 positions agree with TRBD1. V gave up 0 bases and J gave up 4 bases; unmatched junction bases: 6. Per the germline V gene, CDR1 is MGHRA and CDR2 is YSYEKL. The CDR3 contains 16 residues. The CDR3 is CASSQDGTVSNQPQHF. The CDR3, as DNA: TGCGCCAGCAGCCAAGATGGGACAGTCTCTAATCAGCCCCAGCATTTT.

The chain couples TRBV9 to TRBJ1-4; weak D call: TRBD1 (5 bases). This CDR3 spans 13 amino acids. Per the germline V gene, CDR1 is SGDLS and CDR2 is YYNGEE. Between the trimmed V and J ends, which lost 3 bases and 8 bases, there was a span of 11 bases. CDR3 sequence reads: CASSAKDREKLFF. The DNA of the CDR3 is TGTGCCAGCAGCGCCAAAGACAGAGAAAAACTGTTTTTT.

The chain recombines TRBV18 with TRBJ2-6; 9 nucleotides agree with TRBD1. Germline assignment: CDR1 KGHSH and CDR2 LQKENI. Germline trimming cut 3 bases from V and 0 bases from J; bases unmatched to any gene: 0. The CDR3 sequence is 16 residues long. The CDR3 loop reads CASSPTGGSGANVLTF. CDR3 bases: TGTGCCAGCTCACCGACAGGGGGCTCTGGGGCCAACGTCCTGACTTTC.

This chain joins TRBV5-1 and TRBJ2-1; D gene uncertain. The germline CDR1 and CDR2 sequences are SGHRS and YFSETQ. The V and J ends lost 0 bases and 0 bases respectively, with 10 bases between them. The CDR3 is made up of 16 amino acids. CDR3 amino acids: CASSLAPASSYNEQFF. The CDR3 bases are TGCGCCAGCAGCTTGGCCCCAGCAAGCTCCTACAATGAGCAGTTCTTC. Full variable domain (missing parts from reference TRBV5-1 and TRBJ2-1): KAGVTQTPRYLIKTRGQQVTLSCSPISGHRSVSWYQQTPGQGLQFLFEYFSETQRNKGNFPGRFSGRQFSNSRSEMNVSTLELGDSALYLCASSLAPASSYNEQFFGPGTRLTVL.

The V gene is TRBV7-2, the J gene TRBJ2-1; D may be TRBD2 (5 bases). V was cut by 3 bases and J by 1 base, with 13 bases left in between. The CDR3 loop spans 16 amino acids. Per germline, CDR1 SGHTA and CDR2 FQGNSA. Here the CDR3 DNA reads TGTGCCAGCAGCTTTGGCATGGGGAGTTCCTACAATGAGCAGTTCTTC. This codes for CASSFGMGSSYNEQFF.

CDR3 amino acids: CSVPGTGQEKLFF. CDR3 in DNA: TGCAGCGTACCCGGGACAGGGCAAGAAAAACTGTTTTTT. The rearrangement uses TRBV29-1 and TRBJ1-4; the match to TRBD1 covers 9 bases. Per germline, CDR1 SQVTM and CDR2 ANQGSEA. This CDR3 region has 13 residues. The J segment lost 8 bases and the V segment lost 6 bases, leaving 7 bases of the junction unmatched.

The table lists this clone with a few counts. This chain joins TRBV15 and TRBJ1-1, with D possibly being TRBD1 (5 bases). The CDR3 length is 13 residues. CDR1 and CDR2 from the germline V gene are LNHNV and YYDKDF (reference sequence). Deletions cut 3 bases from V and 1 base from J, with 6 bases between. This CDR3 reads CATSSQGNTEAFF. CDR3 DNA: TGTGCCACCAGCAGTCAGGGGAACACTGAAGCTTTCTTT.

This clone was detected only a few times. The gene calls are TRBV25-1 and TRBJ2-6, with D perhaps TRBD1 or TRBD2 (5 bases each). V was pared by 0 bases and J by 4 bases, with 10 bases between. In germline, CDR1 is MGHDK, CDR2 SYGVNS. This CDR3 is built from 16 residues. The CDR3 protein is CASSEYPGTGANVLTF. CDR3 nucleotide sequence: TGTGCCAGCAGTGAATATCCAGGGACCGGGGCCAACGTCCTGACTTTC. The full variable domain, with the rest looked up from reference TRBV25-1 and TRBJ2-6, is EADIYQTPRYLVIGTGKKITLECSQTMGHDKMYWYQQDPGMELHLIHYSYGVNSTEKGDLSSESTVSRIRTEHFPLTLESARPSHTSQYLCASSEYPGTGANVLTFGAGSRLTVL.

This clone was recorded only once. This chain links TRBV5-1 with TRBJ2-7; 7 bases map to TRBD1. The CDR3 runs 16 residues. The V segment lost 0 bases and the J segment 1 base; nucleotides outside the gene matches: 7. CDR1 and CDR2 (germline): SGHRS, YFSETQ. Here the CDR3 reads CASSLEGQRRSYEQYF. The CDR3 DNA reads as TGCGCCAGCAGCTTGGAGGGACAGCGGCGTTCCTACGAGCAGTACTTC.

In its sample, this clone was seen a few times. The CDR3 DNA reads as TGTGCCAGCACTAAAATGGACAGACAAGAGACCCAGTACTTC. As protein: CASTKMDRQETQYF. The genes are TRBV6-5 and TRBJ2-5; maybe TRBD1 (6 bases). In germline, CDR1 is MNHEY, CDR2 SVGAGI. CDR3 length: 14 amino acids. Trimming pared 7 bases from V and 2 bases from J, leaving 14 bases between.